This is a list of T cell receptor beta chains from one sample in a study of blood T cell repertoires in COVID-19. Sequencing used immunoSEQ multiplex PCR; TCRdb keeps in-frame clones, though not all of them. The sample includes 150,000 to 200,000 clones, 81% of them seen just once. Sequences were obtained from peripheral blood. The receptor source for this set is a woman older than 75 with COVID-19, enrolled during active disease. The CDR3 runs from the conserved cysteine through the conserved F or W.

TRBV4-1,CASSQDSDRMNTEAFF
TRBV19,CASCRGQKNSPLHF
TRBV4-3,CASSLQAQWDTGELFF
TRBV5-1,CASTPSSRGMNTEAFF
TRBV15,CATSLIRAGKGMNTEAFF
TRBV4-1,CASSQARDRSTYEQYF
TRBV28,CASATGTSNLPIGAFF
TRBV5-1,CASMKGVSGDNSPLHF
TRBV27,CASSSLAGVNTEAFF
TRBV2,CASSEGTVYGYTF
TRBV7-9,CASSLALAGTYNEQFF
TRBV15,CATSRDLVSRSEQYF
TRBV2,CASSPGERETQYF
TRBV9,CASSVAGGAEKGYTF